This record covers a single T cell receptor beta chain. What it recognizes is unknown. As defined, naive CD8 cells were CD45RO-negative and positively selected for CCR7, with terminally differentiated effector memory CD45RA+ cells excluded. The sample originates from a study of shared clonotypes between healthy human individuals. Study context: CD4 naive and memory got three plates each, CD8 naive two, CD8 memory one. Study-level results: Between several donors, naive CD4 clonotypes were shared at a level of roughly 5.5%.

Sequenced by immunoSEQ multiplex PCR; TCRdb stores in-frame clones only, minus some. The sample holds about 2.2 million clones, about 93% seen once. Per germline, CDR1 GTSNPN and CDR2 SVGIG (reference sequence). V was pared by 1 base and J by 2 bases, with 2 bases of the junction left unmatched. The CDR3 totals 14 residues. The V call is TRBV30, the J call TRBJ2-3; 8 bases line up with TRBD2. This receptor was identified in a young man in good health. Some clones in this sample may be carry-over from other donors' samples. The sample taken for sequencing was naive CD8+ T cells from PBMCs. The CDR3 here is CAWSEAGATDTQYF. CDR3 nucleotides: TGTGCCTGGAGTGAAGCGGGAGCCACAGATACGCAGTATTTT.